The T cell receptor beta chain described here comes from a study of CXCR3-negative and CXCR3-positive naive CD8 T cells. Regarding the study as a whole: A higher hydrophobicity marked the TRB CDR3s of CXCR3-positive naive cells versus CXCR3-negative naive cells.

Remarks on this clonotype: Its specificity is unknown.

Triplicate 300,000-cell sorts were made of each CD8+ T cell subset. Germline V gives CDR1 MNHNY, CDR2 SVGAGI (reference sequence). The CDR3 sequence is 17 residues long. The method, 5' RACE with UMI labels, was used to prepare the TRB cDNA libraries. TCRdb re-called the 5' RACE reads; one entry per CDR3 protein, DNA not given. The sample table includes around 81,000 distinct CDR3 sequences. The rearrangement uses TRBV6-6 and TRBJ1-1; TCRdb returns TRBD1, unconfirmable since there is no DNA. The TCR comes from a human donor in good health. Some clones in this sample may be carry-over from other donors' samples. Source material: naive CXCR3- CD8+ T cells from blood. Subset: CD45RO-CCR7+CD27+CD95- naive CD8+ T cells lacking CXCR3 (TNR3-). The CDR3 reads CASSPRTPTAGDTEAFF.